This T cell receptor beta chain is drawn from a study of cytomegalovirus exposure and HLA in healthy donors. The CDR3 covers 14 residues. Germline V gene lookup returns CDR1 MGHRA and CDR2 YSYEKL. V lost 2 bases to trimming and J lost 3 bases, with 9 bases between them. Vbeta (60) and Jbeta (13) primers were used in the PCR. The table came from immunoSEQ multiplex PCR; TCRdb's copy has only in-frame clones and leaves some out. The sample lists approximately 220,000 clones, roughly 83% occurring once. The chain employs TRBV4-1 and TRBJ2-3; D is uncertain. The source is a boy aged 2 to 10 in good health and CMV-seronegative. The sample comprised PBMCs. The CDR3 DNA reads as TGCGCCAGCAGCCAAAGTCAGAGGACAGATACGCAGTATTTT. Encoded protein: CASSQSQRTDTQYF.